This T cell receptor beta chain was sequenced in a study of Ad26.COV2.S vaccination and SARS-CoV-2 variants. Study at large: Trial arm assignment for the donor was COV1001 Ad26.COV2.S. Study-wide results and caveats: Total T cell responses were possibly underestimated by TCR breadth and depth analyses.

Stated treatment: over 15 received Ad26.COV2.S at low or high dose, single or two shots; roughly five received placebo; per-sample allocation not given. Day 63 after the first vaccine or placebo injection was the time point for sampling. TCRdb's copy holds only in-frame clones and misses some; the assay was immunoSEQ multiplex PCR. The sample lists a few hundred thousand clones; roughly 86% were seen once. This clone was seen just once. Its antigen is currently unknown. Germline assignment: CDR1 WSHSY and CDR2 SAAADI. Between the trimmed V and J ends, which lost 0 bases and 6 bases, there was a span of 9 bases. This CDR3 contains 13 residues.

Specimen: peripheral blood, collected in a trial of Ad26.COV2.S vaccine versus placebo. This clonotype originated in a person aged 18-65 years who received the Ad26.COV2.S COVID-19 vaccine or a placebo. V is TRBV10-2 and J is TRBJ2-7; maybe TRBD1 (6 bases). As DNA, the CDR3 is TGCGCCAGCAGTGAGTCGGCAGGGGCCGAGCAGTACTTC. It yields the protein CASSESAGAEQYF.